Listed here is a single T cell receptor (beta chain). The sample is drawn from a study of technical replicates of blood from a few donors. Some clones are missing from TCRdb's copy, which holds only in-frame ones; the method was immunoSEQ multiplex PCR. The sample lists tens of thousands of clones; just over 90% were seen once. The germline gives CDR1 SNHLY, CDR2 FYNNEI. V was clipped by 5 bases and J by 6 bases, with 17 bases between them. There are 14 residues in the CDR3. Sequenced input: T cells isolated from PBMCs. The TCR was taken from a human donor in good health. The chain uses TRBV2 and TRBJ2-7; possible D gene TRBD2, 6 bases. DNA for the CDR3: TGTGCCAGCAGTCCCGCCGGGACTCAAGGCGAGCAGTACTTC. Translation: CASSPAGTQGEQYF.